A selection of T cell receptor beta chains follows, all from one sample in a study of response to subunit inactivated influenza vaccine. TCRdb analysed the RT-PCR reads with MiXCR anew, one entry per CDR3 protein. The sample includes about 520,000 distinct CDR3 sequences, around 7.7% of them seen just once. Material: PBMCs from blood, obtained 23 months after vaccination. These receptors all stem from a man aged 45-69 years who received an inactivated influenza vaccine. Each CDR3 is given with its conserved first and last residue. A D gene is named only where the DNA matches it firmly. Not all rows give a size; the values are once, few, many and, for expanded clones, a class.

CDR3 protein | CDR3 DNA | clone size | V gene | D gene | J gene
CASSQVVAARGGAFF | TGCGCCAGCAGCCAAGTGGTCGCTGCCCGGGGGGGAGCTTTCTTT | many | TRBV4-1 | - | TRBJ1-1
CASSLRRAGGTAGELFF | TGTGCCAGCAGCTTACGTCGAGCGGGGGGGACGGCCGGGGAGCTGTTTTTT | - | TRBV11-2 | TRBD2 | TRBJ2-2
CAIRGRQETQYF | TGTGCGATTAGGGGCCGCCAAGAGACCCAGTACTTC | - | TRBV28 | - | TRBJ2-5
CASSYFADTSNYGYTF | TGTGCCAGCAGTTACTTTGCGGATACCTCTAACTATGGCTACACCTTC | few | TRBV6-2/TRBV6-3 | - | TRBJ1-2
CASSLVVTSGNEQFF | TGCGCCAGCAGCTTGGTGGTGACTAGTGGGAATGAGCAGTTCTTC | few | TRBV5-1 | - | TRBJ2-1
CARSLRSLLQGLGEQYF | TGTGCCAGAAGCTTGAGGTCTCTCTTGCAGGGACTCGGCGAGCAGTACTTC | - | TRBV5-3 | - | TRBJ2-7
CASSLTLADYNEQFF | TGTGCCAGCAGCTTAACACTAGCGGATTACAATGAGCAGTTCTTC | - | TRBV7-3 | TRBD2 | TRBJ2-1
CASSYVRAADTQYF | TGTGCCAGCAGTTACGTCAGGGCGGCAGATACGCAGTATTTT | few | TRBV6-2/TRBV6-3 | - | TRBJ2-3
CATSRAGLAGTDTQYF | TGTGCCACCAGCAGAGCTGGACTAGCGGGCACAGATACGCAGTATTTT | - | TRBV15 | TRBD2 | TRBJ2-3
CSVEPMDSFSDTQYF | TGCAGCGTTGAACCGATGGACAGCTTCTCAGATACGCAGTATTTT | - | TRBV29-1 | - | TRBJ2-3
CASSLEGGGKYEQYF | TGTGCCAGCAGCTTAGAGGGCGGGGGAAAGTACGAGCAGTACTTC | many | TRBV7-2 | TRBD2 | TRBJ2-7
CASSILAGVVNEQFF | TGTGCCAGCAGCATACTAGCGGGAGTGGTTAATGAGCAGTTCTTC | few | TRBV7-2 | TRBD2 | TRBJ2-1
CSAITTANTEAFF | TGCAGTGCTATCACGACAGCGAACACTGAAGCTTTCTTT | - | TRBV20-1 | - | TRBJ1-1